The T cell receptor (beta chain) under discussion was sequenced for a study of blood T cell repertoires in COVID-19. Across the whole study: COVID-19 samples from acute and convalescent phases originated in the United States, Italy and Spain.

The germline V gene has CDR1 SGDLS and CDR2 YYNGEE. Trimming shortened V by 0 bases and J by 2 bases, and 8 bases separated the two germline ends. The CDR3 loop spans 14 amino acids. Ages ranged from about 18 to 89 years, with residence in about two dozen US areas. Resolution of symptoms, clearance, or two negative PCRs was present in recovered Cohort 3 donors. Per the original methods: Quantification of nucleated cells was approximated via reference gene primer amplification. TCRdb's copy holds only in-frame clones and misses some; the assay was immunoSEQ multiplex PCR. The V and J calls and clone size come from that table; D and trimming were worked out from the DNA. In the table there are roughly 360,000 clones, around 87% of which are singletons.

The chain carries TRBV9 and TRBJ2-5, with D unresolved. Sequenced input: PBMCs or T cells enriched from blood (not recorded which). This TCR derives from a man younger than 40 who had recovered from COVID-19. This chain's CDR3 is CASSVGLTQETQYF. Written as DNA, the CDR3 is TGTGCCAGCAGCGTAGGTCTGACACAAGAGACCCAGTACTTC.